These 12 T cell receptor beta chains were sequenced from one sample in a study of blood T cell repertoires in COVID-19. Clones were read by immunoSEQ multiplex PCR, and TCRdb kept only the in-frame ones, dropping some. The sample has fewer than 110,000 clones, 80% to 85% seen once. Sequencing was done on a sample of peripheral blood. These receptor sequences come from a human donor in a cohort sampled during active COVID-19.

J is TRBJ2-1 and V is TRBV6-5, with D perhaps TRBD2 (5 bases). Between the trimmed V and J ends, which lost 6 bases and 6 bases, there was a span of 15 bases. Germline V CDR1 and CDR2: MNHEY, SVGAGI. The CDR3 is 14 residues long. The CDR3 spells CASSPSGVGNEQFF. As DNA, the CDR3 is TGTGCCAGCAGCCCCAGCGGCGTGGGCAATGAGCAGTTCTTC.

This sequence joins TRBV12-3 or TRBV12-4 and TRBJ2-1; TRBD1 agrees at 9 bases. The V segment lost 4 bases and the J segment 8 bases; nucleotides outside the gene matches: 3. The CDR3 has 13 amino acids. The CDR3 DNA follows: TGTGCCAGCAGTTCAGGACAGGGGTATGAGCAGTTCTTC. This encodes CASSSGQGYEQFF.

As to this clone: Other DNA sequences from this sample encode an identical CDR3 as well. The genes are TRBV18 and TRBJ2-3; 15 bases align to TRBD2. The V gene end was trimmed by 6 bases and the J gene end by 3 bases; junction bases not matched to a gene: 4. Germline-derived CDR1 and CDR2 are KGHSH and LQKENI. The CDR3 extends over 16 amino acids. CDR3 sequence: CASSPGLAGGTDTQYF. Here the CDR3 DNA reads TGTGCCAGCTCCCCGGGACTAGCGGGAGGTACAGATACGCAGTATTTT.

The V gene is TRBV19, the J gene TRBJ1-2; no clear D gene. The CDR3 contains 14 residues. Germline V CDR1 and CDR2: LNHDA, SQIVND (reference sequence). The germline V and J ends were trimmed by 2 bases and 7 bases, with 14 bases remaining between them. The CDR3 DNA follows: TGTGCCAGTAGTATAACTTCCCTAACGAGTGGCTACACCTTC. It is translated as CASSITSLTSGYTF. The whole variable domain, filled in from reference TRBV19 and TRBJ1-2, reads DGGITQSPKYLFRKEGQNVTLSCEQNLNHDAMYWYRQDPGQGLRLIYYSQIVNDFQKGDIAEGYSVSREKKESFPLTVTSAQKNPTAFYLCASSITSLTSGYTFGSGTRLTVV.

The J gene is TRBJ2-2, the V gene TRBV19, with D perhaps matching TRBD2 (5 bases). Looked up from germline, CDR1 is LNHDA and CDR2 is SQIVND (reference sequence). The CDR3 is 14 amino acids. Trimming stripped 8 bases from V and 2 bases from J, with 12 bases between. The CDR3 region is CASEGQVNTGELFF. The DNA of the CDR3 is TGTGCCAGTGAGGGTCAGGTTAACACCGGGGAGCTGTTTTTT.

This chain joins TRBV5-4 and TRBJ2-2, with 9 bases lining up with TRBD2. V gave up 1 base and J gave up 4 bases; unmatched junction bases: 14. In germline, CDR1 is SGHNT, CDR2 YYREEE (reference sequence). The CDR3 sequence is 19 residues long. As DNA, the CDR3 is TGTGCCAGCAGCTTGTTATCTGCGGGAGGGCCTTCGGGCACCGGGGAGCTGTTTTTT. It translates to CASSLLSAGGPSGTGELFF.

CDR3 in DNA: TGTGCCAGCAGTTCGTCGACAGGGTTGGTCTATGGCTACACCTTC. It specifies CASSSSTGLVYGYTF. V usage is TRBV28 and J usage is TRBJ1-2; 7 nucleotides agree with TRBD1. CDR3 length equals 15 residues. Per the germline V gene, CDR1 is MDHEN and CDR2 is SYDVKM. Losses at the gene ends were 4 bases for V and 4 bases for J; bases not matched to a gene: 9.

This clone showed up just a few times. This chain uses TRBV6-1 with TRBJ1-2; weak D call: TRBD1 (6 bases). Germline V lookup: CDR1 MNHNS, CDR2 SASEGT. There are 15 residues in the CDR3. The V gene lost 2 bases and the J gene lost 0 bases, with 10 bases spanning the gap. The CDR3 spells CASSETGGSNYGYTF. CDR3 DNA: TGTGCCAGCAGTGAAACGGGGGGCTCTAACTATGGCTACACCTTC.

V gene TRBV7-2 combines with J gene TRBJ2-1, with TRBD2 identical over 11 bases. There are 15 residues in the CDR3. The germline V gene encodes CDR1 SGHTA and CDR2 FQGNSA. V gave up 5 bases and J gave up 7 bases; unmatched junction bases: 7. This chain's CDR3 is CASSPGIAGGNEQFF. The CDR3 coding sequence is TGTGCCAGCAGCCCCGGGATAGCGGGAGGGAATGAGCAGTTCTTC.

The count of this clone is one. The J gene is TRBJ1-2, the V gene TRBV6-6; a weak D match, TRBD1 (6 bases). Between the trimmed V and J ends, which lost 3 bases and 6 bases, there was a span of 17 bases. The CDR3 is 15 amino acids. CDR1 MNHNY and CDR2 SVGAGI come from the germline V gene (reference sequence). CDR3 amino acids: CASSYGDTVRDGYTF. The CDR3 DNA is TGTGCCAGCAGTTATGGGGACACCGTTAGGGATGGCTACACCTTC.

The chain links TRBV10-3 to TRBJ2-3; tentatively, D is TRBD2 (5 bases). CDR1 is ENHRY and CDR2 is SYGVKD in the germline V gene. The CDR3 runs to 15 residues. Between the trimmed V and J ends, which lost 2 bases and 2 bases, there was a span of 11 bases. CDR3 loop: CAISELERFTDTQYF. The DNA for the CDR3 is TGTGCCATCAGTGAGCTCGAGCGGTTCACAGATACGCAGTATTTT.

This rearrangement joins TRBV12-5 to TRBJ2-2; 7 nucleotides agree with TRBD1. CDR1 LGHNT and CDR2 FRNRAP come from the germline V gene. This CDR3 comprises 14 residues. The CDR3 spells CATTATGLPGELFF. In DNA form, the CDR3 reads TGTGCCACCACCGCGACAGGGTTGCCCGGGGAGCTGTTTTTT.